Shown below are 17 T cell receptor beta chains from a single sample sequenced in a study of Ad26.COV2.S vaccination and SARS-CoV-2 variants. Documented treatment: some 20 received Ad26.COV2.S at low or high dose, single or two shots; roughly 5 received placebo; per-sample allocation not given. Vaccine and placebo recipients were sampled on day 63 after the first injection. Sequenced by immunoSEQ multiplex PCR; TCRdb stores in-frame clones only, minus some. This sample has a few hundred thousand clones, with 87% found just once. Here the sequenced sample was peripheral blood, taken in a trial of Ad26.COV2.S vaccine versus placebo. These receptors originate from a person aged 18 to 65 who received the Ad26.COV2.S COVID-19 vaccine or a placebo.

The chain is built from TRBV24-1 and TRBJ2-3, with TRBD1 matching over 7 bases. CDR1 is KGHDR, CDR2 SFDVKD, per germline. V lost 4 bases to trimming and J lost 2 bases; unmatched junction nucleotides: 8. The CDR3 loop spans 16 amino acids. Written as DNA, the CDR3 is TGTGCCACCAGTGAAACCGGGACAGCCGACACAGATACGCAGTATTTT. As protein: CATSETGTADTDTQYF.

This clone occurred a few times. The chain carries TRBV29-1 and TRBJ2-1; D may be TRBD2 (8 bases). Germline V gene sequence: CDR1 SQVTM, CDR2 ANQGSEA. The CDR3 spans 13 residues. V was trimmed by 5 bases and J by 7 bases, leaving 15 bases between them. The CDR3 bases are TGCAGCGTTCGGGAGGGCAGGGGGAATGAGCAGTTCTTC. This encodes CSVREGRGNEQFF.

The chain carries TRBV7-9 and TRBJ1-1; tentatively, D is TRBD1 (5 bases). The germline V and J ends were trimmed by 0 bases and 4 bases, with 15 bases remaining between them. CDR1 SEHNR and CDR2 FQNEAQ come from the germline V gene (reference sequence). This CDR3 contains 16 residues. The CDR3 protein is CASSLAVLEGSTEAFF. CDR3 in DNA: TGTGCCAGCAGCTTAGCCGTGCTGGAGGGGAGCACTGAAGCTTTCTTT.

This clone was observed a few times. Other DNA sequences from this sample encode an identical CDR3 as well. J is TRBJ1-6 and V is TRBV9; weak D call: TRBD1 (6 bases). The germline CDR1 and CDR2 sequences are SGDLS and YYNGEE. Deletions cut 1 base from V and 7 bases from J, with 6 bases between. The CDR3 is made up of 13 amino acids. For the CDR3, the DNA is TGTGCCAGCAGCGTAACAGGGAATTCACCCCTCCACTTT. Its translation is CASSVTGNSPLHF.

Regarding this clone: Other DNA sequences within the sample encode an identical CDR3. This chain connects TRBV27 to TRBJ1-1, with 9 positions matching TRBD1. The germline CDR1 and CDR2 sequences are MNHEY and SMNVEV (reference sequence). Trimming took 6 bases from V and 4 from J; bases not matched to a gene: 0. This CDR3 comprises 12 residues. DNA for the CDR3: TGTGCCAGCAGGACAGGGGGCACTGAAGCTTTCTTT. This gives the protein CASRTGGTEAFF.

The genes are TRBV10-1 and TRBJ2-1; D is perhaps TRBD1 (5 bases). Germline CDR1 reads WNHNN; CDR2 reads SYGVQD (reference sequence). This CDR3 region has 12 residues. The V end was cut by 0 bases, the J end by 14 bases, with 11 bases between. CDR3 amino acids: CASSESKGLKFF. In DNA form, the CDR3 reads TGCGCCAGCAGTGAGTCAAAGGGGCTGAAGTTCTTC.

The gene calls are TRBV7-2 and TRBJ2-2, with TRBD1 matching over 10 bases. This CDR3 has 18 amino acids. V was clipped by 4 bases and J by 0 bases; unmatched bases: 8. The germline gives CDR1 SGHTA, CDR2 FQGNSA. The CDR3 DNA follows: TGTGCCAGCAGCTGGGGACAGGGGATGGTACCGAACACCGGGGAGCTGTTTTTT. Residues: CASSWGQGMVPNTGELFF.

This sequence joins TRBV30 and TRBJ1-5, with a weak D call TRBD1 (6 bases). The CDR3 runs 14 residues. CDR1 is GTSNPN and CDR2 is SVGIG in the germline V gene (reference sequence). V dropped 4 bases and J dropped 6 bases, with 16 bases sitting between them. The CDR3 sequence is CAWTKGGGGQPQHF. CDR3 bases: TGTGCCTGGACCAAGGGGGGGGGCGGTCAGCCCCAGCATTTT. Looking up the rest from reference TRBV30 and TRBJ1-5 gives the full variable domain: SQTIHQWPATLVQPVGSPLSLECTVEGTSNPNLYWYRQAAGRGLQLLFYSVGIGQISSEVPQNLSASRPQDRQFILSSKKLLLSDSGFYLCAWTKGGGGQPQHFGDGTRLSIL.

This clone was seen just once. V usage is TRBV24-1 and J usage is TRBJ2-2, with 8 bases that match TRBD2. After removal of 4 bases from V and 6 bases from J, the junction contained 12 bases not matched to a gene. This CDR3 region has 17 residues. CDR1 is KGHDR and CDR2 is SFDVKD in the germline V gene. The CDR3 loop is CATSDPSGTSKAGELFF. The CDR3 DNA sequence: TGTGCCACCAGTGACCCCTCCGGGACTAGTAAAGCCGGGGAGCTGTTTTTT.

This chain links TRBV9 with TRBJ2-3; the D gene is possibly TRBD1 (6 bases). The V gene lost 2 bases and the J gene lost 5 bases, with 15 bases spanning the gap. Germline assignment: CDR1 SGDLS and CDR2 YYNGEE. This CDR3 is 15 amino acids long. CDR3 DNA: TGTGCCAGCAGCGTCCTACAGGACAGCCGAGATACGCAGTATTTT. Protein sequence: CASSVLQDSRDTQYF.

The chain joins TRBV6-2 or TRBV6-3 to TRBJ1-2, with 8 bases lining up with TRBD1. The CDR3 totals 17 residues. Germline assignment: CDR1 MNHEY and CDR2 SVGEGT. J gave up 4 bases and V 0 bases, and 10 bases lay outside the gene matches. CDR3 amino acids: CASSYSGRQGIRYGYTF. The CDR3, as DNA: TGTGCCAGCAGTTACTCGGGGCGACAGGGGATACGCTATGGCTACACCTTC.

This rearrangement joins TRBV18 to TRBJ2-1; D remains ambiguous. V was clipped by 0 bases and J by 0 bases, with 6 bases between them. Per germline, CDR1 KGHSH and CDR2 LQKENI. This CDR3 is 15 amino acids long. The CDR3 DNA reads TGTGCCAGCTCACCACCGGGCGGCTCCTACAATGAGCAGTTCTTC. This encodes CASSPPGGSYNEQFF.

The genes are TRBV18 and TRBJ1-1; D is unresolved. V lost 5 bases, J lost 1 base, and 17 bases lay in between. Per the germline V gene, CDR1 is KGHSH and CDR2 is LQKENI. This CDR3 comprises 16 residues. CDR3 nucleotides: TGTGCCAGCTCAGGAACCAACCCCCTTTCGAACACTGAAGCTTTCTTT. Protein: CASSGTNPLSNTEAFF.

The rearrangement links TRBV3-1 (or the pseudogene TRBV3-2) to TRBJ2-1; possibly TRBD2 for D (7 bases). Germline V lookup: CDR1 LGHDT, CDR2 YNNKEL (reference sequence). Between the trimmed V and J ends, which lost 0 bases and 7 bases, there was a span of 16 bases. The CDR3 has 16 residues. The CDR3, as DNA: TGTGCCAGCAGCCAAGATAAGGGGGGGACCCAGAATGAGCAGTTCTTC. It codes for CASSQDKGGTQNEQFF.

The chain recombines TRBV5-1 with TRBJ2-2; D possibly corresponds to TRBD1 (5 bases). Germline CDR1 reads SGHRS; CDR2 reads YFSETQ. The CDR3 has 16 amino acids. V was pared by 0 bases and J by 6 bases, with 15 bases between. In nucleotides, the CDR3 is TGCGCCAGCAGCTTGGACCCAGGGTTAGTCTCCGGGGAGCTGTTTTTT. Its protein product is CASSLDPGLVSGELFF. Complete variable domain (other parts from reference TRBV5-1 and TRBJ2-2): KAGVTQTPRYLIKTRGQQVTLSCSPISGHRSVSWYQQTPGQGLQFLFEYFSETQRNKGNFPGRFSGRQFSNSRSEMNVSTLELGDSALYLCASSLDPGLVSGELFFGEGSRLTVL.

This sequence joins TRBV6-4 and TRBJ2-7; 9 nucleotides match TRBD2. The trim removed 9 bases at V and 4 bases at J, leaving 13 bases unmatched. There are 15 residues in the CDR3. Germline CDR1 MRHNA, CDR2 SNTAGT. Here the CDR3 reads CARRGGLAGGYEQYV. The CDR3 region has the DNA TGTGCCAGAAGGGGGGGACTAGCAGGAGGTTACGAGCAGTACGTC.

In its sample, this clone was seen once. The chain combines TRBV10-3 with TRBJ2-3; possible D gene TRBD2, 6 bases. The germline V gene encodes CDR1 ENHRY and CDR2 SYGVKD. Trimming pared 2 bases from V and 5 bases from J, leaving 14 bases between. The CDR3 runs 15 residues. The CDR3: CAISEDGGVGDTQYF. The CDR3 DNA follows: TGTGCCATCAGTGAGGACGGGGGAGTGGGAGATACGCAGTATTTT.